The rows below give T cell receptor beta chains drawn from one sample of a study of T cell changes during pregnancy in multiple sclerosis. Using immunoSEQ multiplex PCR, the repertoire was profiled, and TCRdb retains in-frame clones only, with some absent. The sample records about 23,000 clones, about 90% being singletons. The sequencing used CD8+ T cells from peripheral blood mononuclear cells, collected after pregnancy. The origin of the receptors is a female donor with multiple sclerosis, enrolled in a pregnancy study. The CDR3 runs from the conserved cysteine through the conserved F or W. Fields, in order: CDR3 protein, CDR3 DNA, J gene, clone size, D gene, V gene. D genes are given only for firm matches. Clone size is stated in some rows and not others, as once, few, many or a class when expanded.

CDR3: CASSPTGNTEAFF
DNA: TGTGCCAGCAGCCCGACAGGTAACACTGAAGCTTTCTTT
J: TRBJ1-1
size: once
D: NA
V: TRBV6-5

CDR3: CTSSQDYKKSGNTIYF
DNA: TGCACCAGCAGCCAAGATTACAAAAAGTCTGGAAACACCATATATTTT
J: TRBJ1-3
size: NA
D: NA
V: TRBV1

CDR3: CASSSFDQGADTEAFF
DNA: TGTGCCAGCAGCTCGTTTGACCAGGGGGCAGACACTGAAGCTTTCTTT
J: TRBJ1-1
size: NA
D: TRBD1
V: TRBV11-2

CDR3: CASSHYGQGHNEQYF
DNA: TGTGCCAGCAGCCACTATGGACAGGGTCACAACGAGCAGTACTTC
J: TRBJ2-7
size: NA
D: TRBD1
V: TRBV7-9

CDR3: CASSSQGHEQYF
DNA: TGTGCCAGCAGCTCACAGGGCCACGAGCAGTACTTC
J: TRBJ2-7
size: NA
D: NA
V: TRBV6-6

CDR3: CASSHVPQVPHYEQYF
DNA: TGCGCCAGCAGCCATGTGCCCCAGGTCCCTCACTACGAGCAGTACTTC
J: TRBJ2-7
size: NA
D: NA
V: TRBV4-1

CDR3: CASSWWYRGSQETQYF
DNA: TGTGCCAGCAGCTGGTGGTACAGGGGGTCCCAAGAGACCCAGTACTTC
J: TRBJ2-5
size: NA
D: TRBD1
V: TRBV11-2

CDR3: CASSLIPGSYNEQFF
DNA: TGTGCCAGCAGCTTGATTCCAGGTTCCTACAATGAGCAGTTCTTC
J: TRBJ2-1
size: NA
D: NA
V: TRBV7-2

CDR3: CASRSGGRNTEAFF
DNA: TGTGCCAGCAGATCCGGGGGGCGGAACACTGAAGCTTTCTTT
J: TRBJ1-1
size: NA
D: NA
V: TRBV28

CDR3: CAGSLSGGSSYEQYF
DNA: TGTGCCGGCAGTTTATCAGGCGGGAGTAGTTACGAGCAGTACTTC
J: TRBJ2-7
size: NA
D: TRBD2
V: TRBV27

CDR3: CASSPMGLALLQRVPSYEQYF
DNA: TGTGCCAGCAGCCCGATGGGACTAGCGCTACTCCAACGTGTCCCCTCCTACGAGCAGTACTTC
J: TRBJ2-7
size: NA
D: NA
V: TRBV21-1

CDR3: CASSPLPGGVSYEQYF
DNA: TGTGCCAGCAGCCCCTTACCCGGGGGGGTCTCCTACGAGCAGTACTTC
J: TRBJ2-7
size: NA
D: TRBD2
V: TRBV4-2

CDR3: CASSDLAGSTDTQYF
DNA: TGTGCCAGCAGTGATCTGGCGGGGAGCACAGATACGCAGTATTTT
J: TRBJ2-3
size: few
D: NA
V: TRBV6-4

CDR3: CASFFRTRDTEAFF
DNA: TGTGCCAGCTTTTTCCGGACTAGGGACACTGAAGCTTTCTTT
J: TRBJ1-1
size: NA
D: NA
V: TRBV2

CDR3: CASSSDSSDTQYF
DNA: TGTGCCAGCAGTTCCGACTCCTCAGATACGCAGTATTTT
J: TRBJ2-3
size: NA
D: NA
V: TRBV28

CDR3: CASSISGSAGDTQYF
DNA: TGTGCCAGTAGTATTAGCGGGAGCGCTGGAGATACGCAGTATTTT
J: TRBJ2-3
size: NA
D: TRBD2
V: TRBV19

CDR3: CASSILLTGELFF
DNA: TGTGCCAGTAGTATATTACTAACCGGGGAGCTGTTTTTT
J: TRBJ2-2
size: large
D: NA
V: TRBV19

CDR3: CASSPVGEQYYEQYF
DNA: TGTGCCAGCAGTCCGGTTGGTGAACAGTACTACGAGCAGTACTTC
J: TRBJ2-7
size: medium-sized
D: NA
V: TRBV6-1

CDR3: CAWTSGSSTDTQYF
DNA: TGTGCCTGGACTAGCGGGAGTTCCACAGATACGCAGTATTTT
J: TRBJ2-3
size: NA
D: TRBD2
V: TRBV30